This T cell receptor beta chain is drawn from a study of blood T cells in healthy people across ages. Primers used in a second PCR of about 7 to 11 cycles were a sample-barcoded 5' primer and a J-beta primer mix. TCRdb re-called the 5' RACE reads through MiXCR, storing one row per CDR3 protein. The data show fewer than 2,000,000 distinct CDR3 sequences, with almost 35% seen just once and around 11% held by the top ten. Each sample had at least 6 million PBMCs isolated. The specimen sequenced was blood. The receptor was derived from a woman in her twenties or thirties in good health.

The CDR3 DNA is TGTGCCAGCACTGGACAGGGGGTTTCTGCGGAGCAGTTCTTC. It specifies CASTGQGVSAEQFF. The genes are TRBV6-1 and TRBJ2-1; TRBD1 agrees at 10 bases. J was trimmed by 10 bases and V by 7 bases; bases with no gene match: 10. The CDR3 is 14 amino acids. Looked up from germline, CDR1 is MNHNS and CDR2 is SASEGT.